This TCR beta chain originates from a study of blood T cell repertoires in COVID-19. This clone was seen a handful of times. TCRdb keeps only in-frame clones here, not all; method: immunoSEQ multiplex PCR. The sample lists 200,000 to 250,000 clones; about 91% were seen once. In germline, CDR1 is SGHDT, CDR2 YYEEEE. V lost 3 bases to trimming and J lost 1 base, with 10 bases between them. This CDR3 region has 14 residues. This receptor was identified in a middle-aged woman with acute or convalescent COVID-19. The sequenced material came from peripheral blood. This chain joins TRBV5-6 and TRBJ1-2; possible D gene TRBD1, 6 bases. CDR3 loop: CASSYSGVNYGYTF. In nucleotides, the CDR3 is TGTGCCAGCAGCTACTCAGGGGTTAACTATGGCTACACCTTC.